This TCR beta chain stems from a study of T-cell memory formation after mild COVID-19. Across the whole study: The two donors had largely donor-specific TCR clusters.

Trimming removed 2 bases from V and 5 bases from J, with 9 bases in between. Germline values: CDR1 KGHSH, CDR2 LQKENI. This CDR3 contains 13 residues. UMIs and sample barcodes were carried by the TCR alpha and TCR beta cDNA libraries that 5'RACE produced using constant-segment primers. Each CDR3 protein gets one entry after TCRdb re-called the 5' RACE reads with MiXCR. The repertoire consists of 150,000 to 200,000 distinct CDR3 sequences, with 16% occurring once and the leading ten covering roughly 2.1%. Overall study results and limits: Clones contracting day 15 to 85 were balanced CD4/CD8; later expanders leaned CD4+. The authors did not confirm SARS-CoV-2 specificity of second-wave clones peaking day 37.

Concerning this clonotype: Its specificity is not known.

The sample comprised PBMCs or a T cell subset sorted from them (not recorded which). The V gene is TRBV18, the J gene TRBJ1-1; D is undetermined. This clonotype was sampled from an adult woman who had mild COVID-19 (a few samples of this study predate the infection). Cell type and time point are not known. CDR3 DNA: TGTGCCAGCTCACCAAGTGGTCGGACTGAAGCTTTCTTT. This gives the protein CASSPSGRTEAFF.